A selection of T cell receptor beta chains follows, all from one sample in a study of cytomegalovirus exposure and HLA in healthy donors. The assay was immunoSEQ multiplex PCR, and TCRdb's table has in-frame clones only and misses some. Altogether tens of thousands of clones are present, 94% being singletons, with the ten largest covering approximately 3.3%. The material sequenced was PBMCs. These receptors were collected from a woman younger than 30 in good health and CMV-seropositive. CDR3s include the opening cysteine and the closing phenylalanine or tryptophan. A D gene is named only where the DNA matches it firmly. The size of a clone is reported for some rows only, either as once, few or many, or as a class for expanded clones.

>.|.|TRBV5-6|TRBJ1-2
TGTGCCAGCAGCTTGGGGACAGAACCCTATGGCTACACCTTC
CASSLGTEPYGYTF
>TRBD1|.|TRBV28|TRBJ1-2
TGTGCCAGCAGTCTCTCATTTGATAGAGGGGGCAATGGCTACACCTTC
CASSLSFDRGGNGYTF
>.|.|TRBV19|TRBJ1-3
TGTGCCAGTAGTGTACAGGGAGTTGAAAACACCATATATTTT
CASSVQGVENTIYF
>TRBD2|.|TRBV5-1|TRBJ2-5
TGCGCCAGCAGCTTGGCTAGCGGGAAGGAGACCCAGTACTTC
CASSLASGKETQYF
>TRBD2|.|TRBV5-1|TRBJ2-7
TGCGCCAGCAGCTTAGCGGGGGGCCTCTCCTACGAGCAGTACTTC
CASSLAGGLSYEQYF
>TRBD1|.|TRBV7-2|TRBJ1-1
TGTGCCAGCAGCTCCCGACAGGGACAGAACACTGAAGCTTTCTTT
CASSSRQGQNTEAFF
>.|.|TRBV28|TRBJ1-2
TGTGCCAGCAGTCTAGCGGGCCATAACTATGGCTACACCTTC
CASSLAGHNYGYTF
>.|.|TRBV15|TRBJ1-3
TGTGCCACCAGCAGGCAGGGGAACCTCGCCTCTGGAAACACCATATATTTT
CATSRQGNLASGNTIYF
>.|.|TRBV29-1|TRBJ2-1
TGCAGCGCCGCCGGGACTTTATACAATGAGCAGTTCTTC
CSAAGTLYNEQFF
>TRBD1|.|TRBV5-3|TRBJ1-5
TGTGCCAGAAGCTTGGAGGACAGGGGTGGCAATCAGCCCCAGCATTTT
CARSLEDRGGNQPQHF
>TRBD1|.|TRBV19|TRBJ1-1
TGTGCCAGTAGTGAGCACAGGGGCACTGAAGCTTTCTTT
CASSEHRGTEAFF
>TRBD1|once|TRBV11-3|TRBJ2-2
TGTGCCAGCAGCCCGTGGACAGGGGAGCAAGTACCCAACACCGGGGAGCTGTTTTTT
CASSPWTGEQVPNTGELFF
>TRBD1|.|TRBV19|TRBJ1-6
TGTGCCAGTAGCGCGACAGGGGGCCCACCCCTCCACTTT
CASSATGGPPLHF
>TRBD2|.|TRBV6-4|TRBJ2-7
TGTGCCAGCAGCCAGGGACTAGCGCCTACCTACGAGCAGTACTTC
CASSQGLAPTYEQYF
>TRBD2|.|TRBV6-4|TRBJ2-1
TGTGCCAGCAGTCGGGGGGACTCCTACAATGAGCAGTTCTTC
CASSRGDSYNEQFF